A single sample is the source of the 30 T cell receptor beta chains below, sequenced in a study of T-cell reconstitution after alpha-beta-depleted transplantation in children. A library of TCRbeta sequences, prepared with unique molecular identifiers, was generated. TCRdb re-analysed the PCR reads in MiXCR, keeping a single row per CDR3 protein. The sample contains 500,000 or so distinct CDR3 sequences, 32% of which appear only once. This specimen was PBMCs from the stem cell graft donor, taken from the stem cell graft. The receptors were gathered from a human donor who donated a stem cell graft to a child with aplastic anemia.

This clonotype was detected only a few times. The CDR3, as DNA: TGTGCCAGCAGTTCTAGCCTACCTGCCTACGAGCAGTACTTC. It yields the protein CASSSSLPAYEQYF. This chain joins TRBV6-5 and TRBJ2-7, with a tentative D call TRBD2 (5 bases). The germline CDR1 and CDR2 sequences are MNHEY and SVGAGI. Trimming removed 4 bases at V and 2 bases at J, with 12 bases between. This CDR3 has 14 amino acids.

The chain is built from TRBV9 and TRBJ1-4; possible D gene TRBD1, 6 bases. V was shortened by 4 bases and J by 7 bases, with 17 bases between the two germline ends. CDR3 length: 15 residues. The germline gives CDR1 SGDLS, CDR2 YYNGEE. CDR3 in DNA: TGTGCCAGCAGCACCCCAGCGGCAGGGGCTGAAAAACTGTTTTTT. Its protein product is CASSTPAAGAEKLFF.

This clonotype was detected a few times. J is TRBJ1-1 and V is TRBV6-1; the D is unclear. The CDR3 sequence is 15 residues long. Trimming stripped 8 bases from V and 0 bases from J, with 16 bases between. Germline lookup yields CDR1 MNHNS and CDR2 SASEGT. The CDR3 nucleotides read TGTGCCAGCGAAGGGAGCGGGTTGATGAACACTGAAGCTTTCTTT. Translation: CASEGSGLMNTEAFF.

This clonotype was seen a handful of times. As DNA, the CDR3 is TGCAGTGCTTTCGGAGGTGGGGAGACCCAGTACTTC. It codes for CSAFGGGETQYF. The chain recombines TRBV20-1 with TRBJ2-5, with D tentatively TRBD2 (5 bases). The CDR3 totals 12 residues. V lost 5 bases and J lost 5, with 12 bases in between. Germline CDR1 and CDR2: DFQATT and SNEGSKA (reference sequence).

This clonotype has a handful of counts. The V call is TRBV12-3 or TRBV12-4, the J call TRBJ2-5, with D uncertain. Trimming took 0 bases from V and 9 from J, leaving 11 bases between them. This CDR3 has 13 amino acids. CDR3 residues: CASSLAGRQAQYF. CDR3 nucleotide sequence: TGTGCCAGCAGTTTAGCAGGGCGTCAGGCCCAGTACTTC.

This clonotype has a handful of counts. The CDR3 loop reads CASSISGVNTGELFF. Written as DNA, the CDR3 is TGTGCCAGCAGTATTAGCGGTGTGAACACCGGGGAGCTGTTTTTT. This chain uses TRBV6-1 with TRBJ2-2; maybe TRBD2 (6 bases). The CDR3 covers 15 residues. CDR1 and CDR2 (germline): MNHNS, SASEGT. Trimming took 5 bases from V and 1 from J, leaving 11 bases between them.

This clonotype came up a few times. The gene calls are TRBV21-1 and TRBJ2-3; the D call of TRBD1 is as the table states it, not checked on the DNA. TRBV21-1 is annotated as a pseudogene. This CDR3 contains 16 residues. In nucleotides, the CDR3 is TGTGCCAGCAGCAAAGAGGGGTTACCCCAGCCAGATACGCAGTATTTT. Its translation: CASSKEGLPQPDTQYF.

This clonotype was detected a few times. The J gene is TRBJ1-4, the V gene TRBV4-1, with D possibly matching TRBD1 (6 bases). The germline CDR1 and CDR2 sequences are MGHRA and YSYEKL. The length of the CDR3 is 16 residues. Trimming cost V 1 base and J 4 bases, with 13 bases left between them. In DNA, the CDR3 is TGCGCCAGCAGCCAAGCGACAGGAGGTTTTAATGAAAAACTGTTTTTT. Translated: CASSQATGGFNEKLFF.

This clonotype was found a few times. The chain links TRBV7-2 to TRBJ1-3; D gene unclear. With 5 bases removed from V and 8 bases from J, the gap between germline ends came to 13 bases. Germline V gene lookup returns CDR1 SGHTA and CDR2 FQGNSA. This CDR3 has 13 residues. The CDR3 sequence is CASSPPWSDTIYF. The CDR3 nucleotides are TGTGCCAGCAGCCCCCCCTGGTCGGACACCATATATTTT. The variable domain in full, with the rest retrieved from reference TRBV7-2 and TRBJ1-3, is GAGVSQSPSNKVTEKGKDVELRCDPISGHTALYWYRQSLGQGLEFLIYFQGNSAPDKSGLPSDRFSAERTGGSVSTLTIQRTQQEDSAVYLCASSPPWSDTIYFGEGSWLTVV.

This clonotype appeared a few times. V and J are TRBV7-2 and TRBJ2-1, with no clear D. The length of the CDR3 is 14 residues. CDR1 SGHTA and CDR2 FQGNSA come from the germline V gene. V lost 1 base and J 7 bases, leaving 11 bases between the germline ends. The chain's CDR3 is CASSLGPSANEQFF. The DNA for the CDR3 is TGTGCCAGCAGCTTAGGACCTAGTGCAAATGAGCAGTTCTTC. The whole variable domain, remainder taken from reference TRBV7-2 and TRBJ2-1, is GAGVSQSPSNKVTEKGKDVELRCDPISGHTALYWYRQSLGQGLEFLIYFQGNSAPDKSGLPSDRFSAERTGGSVSTLTIQRTQQEDSAVYLCASSLGPSANEQFFGPGTRLTVL.

This chain links TRBV7-2 with TRBJ1-3; D call uncertain. CDR3 size: 16 residues. Germline CDR1 SGHTA, CDR2 FQGNSA. Trimming left V 0 bases short and J 0 bases short, with 9 bases between. The CDR3 sequence: CASSLAGTGSGNTIYF. CDR3 DNA: TGTGCCAGCAGCTTAGCCGGAACGGGCTCTGGAAACACCATATATTTT. The whole variable domain, remainder taken from reference TRBV7-2 and TRBJ1-3, is GAGVSQSPSNKVTEKGKDVELRCDPISGHTALYWYRQSLGQGLEFLIYFQGNSAPDKSGLPSDRFSAERTGGSVSTLTIQRTQQEDSAVYLCASSLAGTGSGNTIYFGEGSWLTVV.

This clonotype was counted a few times. The chain has TRBV6-2 or TRBV6-3 and TRBJ2-7; D ambiguous. CDR1 MNHEY and CDR2 SVGEGT come from the germline V gene. The CDR3 length is 11 residues. V lost 11 bases to trimming and J lost 1 base, with 9 bases between them. The CDR3 bases are TGTGCCGCCGGTGAGTCCTACGAGCAGTACGTC. Amino acid sequence: CAAGESYEQYV.

In nucleotides, the CDR3 is TGTGCCAGCAGCCCCTTGACAGGGGGGGGGCGGGACGAGCAGTACTTC. As protein: CASSPLTGGGRDEQYF. The chain recombines TRBV9 with TRBJ2-7; TRBD1 aligns across 9 bases. Germline V gene lookup returns CDR1 SGDLS and CDR2 YYNGEE. V lost 4 bases to trimming and J lost 5 bases; unmatched junction nucleotides: 13. This CDR3 has 16 amino acids.

The V call is TRBV18, the J call TRBJ2-7; 8 bases agree with TRBD2. CDR3 size: 19 residues. CDR1 and CDR2 from the germline V gene are KGHSH and LQKENI. With 6 bases clipped from V and 6 bases from J, the junction kept 25 bases outside the gene matches. CDR3 protein: CASSPLRSGASGAKREQYF. CDR3 coding DNA: TGTGCCAGCTCCCCCCTCCGTAGCGGGGCCTCGGGGGCTAAACGCGAGCAGTACTTC.

A few counts support this clonotype. The chain recombines TRBV7-2 with TRBJ2-1; 7 bases fit TRBD2. V gave up 4 bases and J gave up 8 bases; unmatched junction bases: 11. Per germline, CDR1 SGHTA and CDR2 FQGNSA. CDR3 length equals 15 residues. CDR3 nucleotides: TGTGCCAGCAGCTCCAGACACGGACTAGTTGATGAGCAGTTCTTC. It translates to CASSSRHGLVDEQFF.

The chain is built from TRBV7-7 and TRBJ2-7; D might be TRBD1 or TRBD2, each matching 6 bases. Germline V gene lookup returns CDR1 SSHAT and CDR2 FNYEAQ (reference sequence). The CDR3 is 14 residues long. Trimming removed 5 bases at V and 5 bases at J, with 16 bases between. CDR3 loop: CASSRGLGCDEQYV. The DNA for the CDR3 is TGTGCCAGCAGCCGGGGGCTAGGGTGCGACGAGCAGTACGTC.

The gene calls are TRBV5-4 and TRBJ2-2, with a weak D call TRBD2 (6 bases). Germline V CDR1 and CDR2: SGHNT, YYREEE (reference sequence). V lost 3 bases to trimming and J lost 0 bases, with 9 bases between them. This CDR3 has 15 amino acids. Here the CDR3 reads CASSSGDPNTGELFF. The CDR3 coding sequence is TGTGCCAGCAGCTCGGGAGACCCGAACACCGGGGAGCTGTTTTTT.

V is TRBV12-3 or TRBV12-4 and J is TRBJ1-1; 7 bases are a match to TRBD1. This CDR3 is 13 amino acids long. V was pared by 3 bases and J by 8 bases, with 6 bases of the junction left unmatched. In DNA form, the CDR3 reads TGTGCCAGCAGTTTCACAGGGGAGAGAGAAGCTTTCTTT. Translated, it gives CASSFTGEREAFF.

The chain links TRBV20-1 to TRBJ2-2, with 9 bases fitting TRBD2. The CDR3 has 14 amino acids. Germline values: CDR1 DFQATT, CDR2 SNEGSKA (reference sequence). V was pared by 5 bases and J by 5 bases, with 6 bases of the junction left unmatched. DNA of the CDR3: TGCAGTGCTCCGACTAGCGGCAAAACCGGGGAGCTGTTTTTT. As protein: CSAPTSGKTGELFF.

This clonotype has a count of ten or more. The chain couples TRBV5-5 to TRBJ1-1; 7 positions match TRBD1. There are 12 residues in the CDR3. After removal of 4 bases from V and 10 bases from J, the junction contained 7 bases not matched to a gene. CDR1 is SGHKS and CDR2 is YYEKEE in the germline V gene (reference sequence). CDR3 DNA sequence: TGTGCCAGCAGCGTGGACAGGATGGGAGCTTTCTTT. It translates to CASSVDRMGAFF.

The V call is TRBV15, the J call TRBJ2-1, with D perhaps matching TRBD2 (5 bases). Trimming took off 3 bases at V and 1 base at J, with 10 bases between the two ends. From germline, CDR1 is LNHNV and CDR2 YYDKDF (reference sequence). This CDR3 contains 15 residues. This chain's CDR3 is CATSRTTRSYNEQFF. CDR3 DNA sequence: TGTGCCACCAGCAGGACTACTAGGTCCTACAATGAGCAGTTCTTC.

The chain joins TRBV12-3 or TRBV12-4 to TRBJ1-1; TRBD1 agrees at 11 bases. The V and J ends lost 3 bases and 5 bases, in that order; junction bases with no gene match: 11. The CDR3 spans 17 residues. The CDR3 DNA follows: TGTGCCAGCAGTTTCGGGACAGGGGGGGTACTCTCTACTGAAGCTTTCTTT. It codes for CASSFGTGGVLSTEAFF.

The chain is built from TRBV20-1 and TRBJ1-2; D is unresolved. The CDR3 consists of 14 residues. The ends were cut back, 3 bases at V and 4 bases at J, with 15 bases in the middle. CDR1 is DFQATT, CDR2 SNEGSKA, per germline (reference sequence). The CDR3 reads CSASETAYSYGYTF. CDR3 DNA: TGCAGTGCTAGTGAAACCGCCTATAGCTATGGCTACACCTTC.

This clonotype was observed a few times. The chain combines TRBV6-1 with TRBJ2-1; weak D call: TRBD1 (5 bases). Trimming removed 6 bases from V and 9 bases from J, with 15 bases in between. The germline V gene has CDR1 MNHNS and CDR2 SASEGT. The CDR3 totals 13 residues. CDR3 sequence reads: CASRIGRAGEQFF. CDR3 coding DNA: TGTGCCAGCAGGATAGGCAGGGCCGGTGAGCAGTTCTTC.

The V and J genes are TRBV28 and TRBJ2-1; 14 nucleotides align to TRBD2. Per the germline V gene, CDR1 is MDHEN and CDR2 is SYDVKM. This CDR3 has 15 residues. With V trimmed by 9 bases and J by 7 bases, 8 bases remained unmatched. CDR3 bases: TGTGCCAGTTGGGGACTAGCGGGAGTCAGTAATGAGCAGTTCTTC. Protein sequence: CASWGLAGVSNEQFF.

In its sample, this clonotype was seen a few times. The chain employs TRBV18 and TRBJ2-5; D call uncertain. CDR1 and CDR2 (germline): KGHSH, LQKENI. CDR3 length: 13 residues. V dropped 1 base and J dropped 1 base, with 4 bases sitting between them. DNA of the CDR3: TGTGCCAGCTCACCACGAAGCCAAGAGACCCAGTACTTC. Translation gives CASSPRSQETQYF.

A few counts support this clonotype. This sequence joins TRBV5-1 and TRBJ1-4; D perhaps matches TRBD1 (6 bases). The V gene's germline CDR1 is SGHRS and CDR2 YFSETQ. The V and J ends lost 4 bases and 8 bases respectively, with 15 bases between them. This CDR3 is built from 14 residues. For the CDR3, the DNA is TGCGCCAGCAGCCAACAGGGTCAGGGAGAAAAACTGTTTTTT. This gives the protein CASSQQGQGEKLFF. Using reference TRBV5-1 and TRBJ1-4 for the parts outside the CDR3, the full variable domain is KAGVTQTPRYLIKTRGQQVTLSCSPISGHRSVSWYQQTPGQGLQFLFEYFSETQRNKGNFPGRFSGRQFSNSRSEMNVSTLELGDSALYLCASSQQGQGEKLFFGSGTQLSVL.

This rearrangement joins TRBV2 to TRBJ1-5; the D is unclear. V shed 8 bases and J shed 4 bases, with 9 bases lying between them. CDR3 size: 12 residues. Germline values: CDR1 SNHLY, CDR2 FYNNEI. The CDR3 DNA reads as TGTGCCAGCGCGTCGGCTAATCAGCCCCAGCATTTT. Protein: CASASANQPQHF.

This chain joins TRBV5-1 and TRBJ2-7; 10 nucleotides line up with TRBD1. In germline, CDR1 is SGHRS, CDR2 YFSETQ. The CDR3 sequence is 16 residues long. J gave up 2 bases and V 0 bases, and 5 bases lay outside the gene matches. The DNA of the CDR3 is TGCGCCAGCAGCTTGGCCCCCGGGACAGGGGCCTACGAGCAGTACTTC. Its translation is CASSLAPGTGAYEQYF.

V gene TRBV5-6 combines with J gene TRBJ2-7; a possible D gene is TRBD2 (5 bases). Between the trimmed V and J ends, which lost 3 bases and 1 base, there was a span of 14 bases. CDR3 length: 15 amino acids. Germline CDR1 SGHDT, CDR2 YYEEEE. CDR3: CASSYLDRGSYEQYV. The DNA for the CDR3 is TGTGCCAGCAGCTATCTGGACCGGGGTTCCTACGAGCAGTACGTC.